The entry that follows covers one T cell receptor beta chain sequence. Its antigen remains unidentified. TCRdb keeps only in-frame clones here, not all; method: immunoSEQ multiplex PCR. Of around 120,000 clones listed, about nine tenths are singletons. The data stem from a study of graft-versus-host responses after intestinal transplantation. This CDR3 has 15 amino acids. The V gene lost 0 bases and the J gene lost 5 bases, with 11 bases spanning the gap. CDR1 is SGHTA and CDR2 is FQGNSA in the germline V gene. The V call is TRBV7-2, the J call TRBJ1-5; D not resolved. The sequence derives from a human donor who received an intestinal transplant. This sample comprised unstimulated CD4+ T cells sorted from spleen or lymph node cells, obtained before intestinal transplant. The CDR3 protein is CASSLALGGHQPQHF. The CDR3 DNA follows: TGTGCCAGCAGCTTAGCGCTAGGAGGCCATCAGCCCCAGCATTTT.